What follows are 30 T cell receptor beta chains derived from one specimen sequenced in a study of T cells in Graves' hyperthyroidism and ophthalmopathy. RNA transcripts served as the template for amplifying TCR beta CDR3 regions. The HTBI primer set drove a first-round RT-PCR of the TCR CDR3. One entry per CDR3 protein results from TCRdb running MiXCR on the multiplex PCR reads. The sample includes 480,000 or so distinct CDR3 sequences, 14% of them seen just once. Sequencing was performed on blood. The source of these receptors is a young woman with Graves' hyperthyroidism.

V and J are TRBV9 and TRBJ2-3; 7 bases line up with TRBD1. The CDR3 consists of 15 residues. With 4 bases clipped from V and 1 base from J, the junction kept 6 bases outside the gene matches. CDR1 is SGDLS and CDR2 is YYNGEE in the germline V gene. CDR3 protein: CASSPRGQGTDTQYF. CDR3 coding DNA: TGTGCCAGCAGCCCACGAGGACAGGGCACAGATACGCAGTATTTT.

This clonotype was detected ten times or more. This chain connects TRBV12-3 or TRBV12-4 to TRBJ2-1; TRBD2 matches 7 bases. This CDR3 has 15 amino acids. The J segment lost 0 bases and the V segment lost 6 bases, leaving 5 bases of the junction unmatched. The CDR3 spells CASSPTGGSYNEQFF. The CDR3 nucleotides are TGTGCCAGCAGCCCGACGGGGGGCTCCTACAATGAGCAGTTCTTC.

The CDR3 protein is CASSSHRELTYEQYF. The DNA of the CDR3 is TGTGCCAGCAGCTCCCACAGGGAACTAACCTACGAGCAGTACTTC. The chain recombines TRBV11-2 with TRBJ2-7, with D maybe TRBD1 (6 bases). CDR1 is SGHAT and CDR2 is FQNNGV in the germline V gene. CDR3 size: 15 residues. V was pared by 4 bases and J by 2 bases, with 15 bases between.

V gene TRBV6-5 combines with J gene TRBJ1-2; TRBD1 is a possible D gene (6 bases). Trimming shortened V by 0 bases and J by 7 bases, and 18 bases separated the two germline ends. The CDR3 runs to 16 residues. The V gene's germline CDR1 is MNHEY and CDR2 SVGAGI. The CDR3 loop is CASSYSTQTGTSGYTF. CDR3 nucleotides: TGTGCCAGCAGTTACTCCACCCAGACAGGTACAAGTGGCTACACCTTC.

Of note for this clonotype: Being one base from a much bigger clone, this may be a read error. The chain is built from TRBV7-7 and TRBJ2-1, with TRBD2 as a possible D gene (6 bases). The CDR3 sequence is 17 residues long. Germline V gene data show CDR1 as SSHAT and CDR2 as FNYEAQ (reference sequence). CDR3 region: CASSLLSGSASYNERFF. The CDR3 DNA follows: TGTGCCAGCAGCTTACTAAGCGGGTCCGCCTCCTACAATGAGCGGTTCTTC.

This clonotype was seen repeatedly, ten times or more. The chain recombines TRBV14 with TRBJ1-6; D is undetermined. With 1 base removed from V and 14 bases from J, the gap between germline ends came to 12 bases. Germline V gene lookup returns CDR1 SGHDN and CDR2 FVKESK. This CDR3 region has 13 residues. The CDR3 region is CASSQGLVRALHF. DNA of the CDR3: TGTGCCAGCAGCCAAGGCCTGGTCCGGGCCCTCCACTTT.

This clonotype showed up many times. The CDR3 DNA reads as TGTGCCACCCGAGGACAGGGATACACTGAAGCTTTCTTT. It codes for CATRGQGYTEAFF. The V call is TRBV24-1, the J call TRBJ1-1; TRBD1 matches at 8 bases. V shed 9 bases and J 3 bases; nucleotides not matched to a gene: 5. Per the germline V gene, CDR1 is KGHDR and CDR2 is SFDVKD. The CDR3 length is 13 residues.

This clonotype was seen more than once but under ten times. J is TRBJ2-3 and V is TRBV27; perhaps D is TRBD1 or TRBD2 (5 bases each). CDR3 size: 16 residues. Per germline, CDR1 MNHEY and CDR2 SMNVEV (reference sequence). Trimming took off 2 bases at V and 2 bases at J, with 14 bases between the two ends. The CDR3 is CASSLGVGTVTDTQYF. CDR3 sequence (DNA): TGTGCCAGCAGTTTAGGTGTCGGGACGGTCACAGATACGCAGTATTTT.

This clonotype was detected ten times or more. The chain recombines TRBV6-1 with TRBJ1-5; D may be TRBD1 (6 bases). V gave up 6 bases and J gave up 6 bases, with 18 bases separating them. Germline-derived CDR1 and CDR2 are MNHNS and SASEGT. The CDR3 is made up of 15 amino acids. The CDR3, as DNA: TGTGCCAGCAGACTAGGACAGACGTCTAGTCAGCCCCAGCATTTT. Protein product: CASRLGQTSSQPQHF.

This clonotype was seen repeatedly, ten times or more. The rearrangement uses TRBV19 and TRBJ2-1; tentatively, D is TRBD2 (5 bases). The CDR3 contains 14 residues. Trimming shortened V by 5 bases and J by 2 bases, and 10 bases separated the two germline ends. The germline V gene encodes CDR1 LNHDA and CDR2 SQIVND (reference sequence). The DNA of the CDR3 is TGTGCCAGTAGTCGGGCCGGGACCTACAATGAGCAGTTCTTC. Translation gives CASSRAGTYNEQFF.

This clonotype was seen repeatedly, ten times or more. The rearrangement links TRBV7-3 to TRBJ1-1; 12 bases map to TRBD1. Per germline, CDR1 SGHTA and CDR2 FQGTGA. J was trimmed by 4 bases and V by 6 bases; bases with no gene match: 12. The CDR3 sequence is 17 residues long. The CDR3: CASSLRGTGGWGTEAFF. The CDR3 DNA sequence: TGTGCCAGCAGTCTCCGCGGGACAGGGGGCTGGGGCACTGAAGCTTTCTTT.

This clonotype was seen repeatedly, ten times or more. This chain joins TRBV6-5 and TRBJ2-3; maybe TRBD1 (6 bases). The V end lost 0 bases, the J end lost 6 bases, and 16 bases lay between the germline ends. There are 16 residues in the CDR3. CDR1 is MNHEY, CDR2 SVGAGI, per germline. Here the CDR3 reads CASSYSFQGLTDTQYF. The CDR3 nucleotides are TGTGCCAGCAGTTACTCTTTCCAGGGGCTGACGGATACGCAGTATTTT.

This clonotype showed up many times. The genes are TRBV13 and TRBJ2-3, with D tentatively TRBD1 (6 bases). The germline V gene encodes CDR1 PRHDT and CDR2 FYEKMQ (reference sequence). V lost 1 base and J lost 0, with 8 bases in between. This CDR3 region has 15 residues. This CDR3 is CASSLAGQSTDTQYF. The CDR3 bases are TGTGCCAGCAGCTTAGCAGGACAGAGCACAGATACGCAGTATTTT.

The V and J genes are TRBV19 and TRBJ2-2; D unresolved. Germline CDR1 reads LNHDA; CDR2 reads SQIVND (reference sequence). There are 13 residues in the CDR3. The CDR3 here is CVARGGLAGELFF. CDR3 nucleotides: TGTGTCGCCCGCGGTGGGCTCGCCGGGGAGCTGTTTTTT.

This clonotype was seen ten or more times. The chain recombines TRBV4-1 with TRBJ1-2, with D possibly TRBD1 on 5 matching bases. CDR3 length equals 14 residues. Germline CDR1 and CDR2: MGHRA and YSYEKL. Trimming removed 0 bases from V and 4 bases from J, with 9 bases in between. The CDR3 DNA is TGCGCCAGCAGCCAAGACCCCGGGACCTATGGCTACACCTTC. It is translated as CASSQDPGTYGYTF.

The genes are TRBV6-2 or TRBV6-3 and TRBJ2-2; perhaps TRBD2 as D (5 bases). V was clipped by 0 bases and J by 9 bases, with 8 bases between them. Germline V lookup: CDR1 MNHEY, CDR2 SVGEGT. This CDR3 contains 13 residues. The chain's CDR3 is CASSYSGSWELFF. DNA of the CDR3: TGTGCCAGCAGTTACTCGGGGAGCTGGGAGCTGTTTTTT.

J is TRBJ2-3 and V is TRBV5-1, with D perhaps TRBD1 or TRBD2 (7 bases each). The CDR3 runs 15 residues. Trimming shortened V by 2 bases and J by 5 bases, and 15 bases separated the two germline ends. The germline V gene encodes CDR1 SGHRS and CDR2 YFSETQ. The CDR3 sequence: CASSFQGGAEDTQYF. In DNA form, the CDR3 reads TGCGCCAGCAGCTTTCAGGGGGGGGCGGAAGATACGCAGTATTTT.

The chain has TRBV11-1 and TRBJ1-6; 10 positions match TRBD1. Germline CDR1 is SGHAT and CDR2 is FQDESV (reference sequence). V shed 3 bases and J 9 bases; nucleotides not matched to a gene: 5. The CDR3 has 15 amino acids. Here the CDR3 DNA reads TGTGCCAGCAGCTTTCTTGACAGGGGGCTTTCACCCCTCCACTTT. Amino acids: CASSFLDRGLSPLHF. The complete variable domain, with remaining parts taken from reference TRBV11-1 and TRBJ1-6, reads EAEVAQSPRYKITEKSQAVAFWCDPISGHATLYWYRQILGQGPELLVQFQDESVVDDSQLPKDRFSAERLKGVDSTLKIQPAELGDSAMYLCASSFLDRGLSPLHFGNGTRLTVT.

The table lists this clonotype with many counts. The CDR3 reads CAWSSWRGLNEQFF. DNA of the CDR3: TGTGCCTGGAGCTCCTGGAGGGGGCTAAATGAGCAGTTCTTC. The rearrangement joins TRBV30 to TRBJ2-1; the D gene is possibly TRBD1 (7 bases). The CDR3 loop spans 14 amino acids. The ends were cut back, 3 bases at V and 7 bases at J, with 16 bases in the middle. Germline V gene data show CDR1 as GTSNPN and CDR2 as SVGIG (reference sequence).

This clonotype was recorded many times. The CDR3 reads CASSLVGTGVYGYTF. The CDR3 bases are TGCGCCAGCAGCTTGGTTGGGACAGGGGTCTATGGCTACACCTTC. The chain has TRBV5-1 and TRBJ1-2, with 10 bases identical to TRBD1. Trimming removed 0 bases from V and 4 bases from J; junction bases left unmatched: 3. The CDR3 is 15 amino acids. CDR1 and CDR2 (germline): SGHRS, YFSETQ.

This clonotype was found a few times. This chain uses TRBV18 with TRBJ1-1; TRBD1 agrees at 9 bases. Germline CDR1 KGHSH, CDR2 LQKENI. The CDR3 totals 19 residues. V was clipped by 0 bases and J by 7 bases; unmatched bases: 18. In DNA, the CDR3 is TGTGCCAGCTCACCACCGGGACAGGGTCCCTTTTCCCGGTTTGGTGAAGCTTTCTTT. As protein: CASSPPGQGPFSRFGEAFF.

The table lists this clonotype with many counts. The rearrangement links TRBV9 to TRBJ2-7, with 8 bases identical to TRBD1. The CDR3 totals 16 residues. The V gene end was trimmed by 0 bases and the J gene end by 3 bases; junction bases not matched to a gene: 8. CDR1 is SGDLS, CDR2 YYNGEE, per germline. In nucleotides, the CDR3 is TGTGCCAGCAGCGTAGGAGGTTCGGGACAGGACTACGAGCAGTACTTC. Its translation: CASSVGGSGQDYEQYF.

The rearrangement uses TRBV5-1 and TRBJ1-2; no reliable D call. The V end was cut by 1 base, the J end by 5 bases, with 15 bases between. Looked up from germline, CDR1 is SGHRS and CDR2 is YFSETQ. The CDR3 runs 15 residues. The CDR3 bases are TGCGCCAGCAGCTTGAGTATGAGTGGAGAGTATGGCTACACCTTC. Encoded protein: CASSLSMSGEYGYTF.

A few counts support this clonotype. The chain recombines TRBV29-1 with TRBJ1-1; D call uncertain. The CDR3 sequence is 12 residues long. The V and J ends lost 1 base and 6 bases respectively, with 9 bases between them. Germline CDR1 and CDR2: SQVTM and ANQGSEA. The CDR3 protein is CSVEGGRAEAFF. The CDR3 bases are TGCAGCGTTGAAGGGGGAAGGGCTGAAGCTTTCTTT.

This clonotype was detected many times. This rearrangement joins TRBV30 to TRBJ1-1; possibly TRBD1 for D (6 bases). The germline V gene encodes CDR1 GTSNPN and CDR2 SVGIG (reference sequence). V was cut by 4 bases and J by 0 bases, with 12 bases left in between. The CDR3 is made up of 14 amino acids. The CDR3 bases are TGTGCCTGGACCGCATGGGGGCTGAACACTGAAGCTTTCTTT. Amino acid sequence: CAWTAWGLNTEAFF. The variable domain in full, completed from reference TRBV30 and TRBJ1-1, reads SQTIHQWPATLVQPVGSPLSLECTVEGTSNPNLYWYRQAAGRGLQLLFYSVGIGQISSEVPQNLSASRPQDRQFILSSKKLLLSDSGFYLCAWTAWGLNTEAFFGQGTRLTVV.

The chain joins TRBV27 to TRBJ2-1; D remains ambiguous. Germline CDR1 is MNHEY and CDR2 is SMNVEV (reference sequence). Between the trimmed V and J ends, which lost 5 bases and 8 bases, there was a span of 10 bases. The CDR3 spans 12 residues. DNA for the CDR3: TGTGCCAGCAGTCCAGGATTCGATGAGCAGTTCTTC. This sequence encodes CASSPGFDEQFF.

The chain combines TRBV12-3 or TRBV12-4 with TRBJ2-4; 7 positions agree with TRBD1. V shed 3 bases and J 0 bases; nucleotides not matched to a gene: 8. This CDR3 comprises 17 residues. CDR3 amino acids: CASSFSTGPSAKNIQYF. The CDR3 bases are TGTGCCAGCAGTTTCTCGACAGGGCCTTCAGCCAAAAACATTCAGTACTTC.

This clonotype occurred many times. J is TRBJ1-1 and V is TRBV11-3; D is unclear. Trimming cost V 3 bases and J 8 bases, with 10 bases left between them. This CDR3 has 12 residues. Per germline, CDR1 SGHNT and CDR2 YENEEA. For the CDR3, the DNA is TGTGCCAGCAGCTTCCTTACAGCGGAAGCTTTCTTT. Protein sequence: CASSFLTAEAFF.

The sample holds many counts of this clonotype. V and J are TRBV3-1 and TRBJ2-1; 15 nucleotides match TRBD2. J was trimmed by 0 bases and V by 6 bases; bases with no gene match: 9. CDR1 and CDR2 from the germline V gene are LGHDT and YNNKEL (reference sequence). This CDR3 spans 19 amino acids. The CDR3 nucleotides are TGTGCCAGCAGTCATCCGGGACTAGCGGGAGGCGCCTCCTACAATGAGCAGTTCTTC. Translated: CASSHPGLAGGASYNEQFF.

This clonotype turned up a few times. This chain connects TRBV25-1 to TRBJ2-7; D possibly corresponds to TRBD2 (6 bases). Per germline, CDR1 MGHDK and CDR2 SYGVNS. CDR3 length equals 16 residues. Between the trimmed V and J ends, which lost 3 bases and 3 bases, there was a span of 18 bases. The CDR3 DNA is TGTGCCAGCAGTGATGAGTCGGGAGCAGGGCACTACGAGCAGTACTTC. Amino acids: CASSDESGAGHYEQYF.